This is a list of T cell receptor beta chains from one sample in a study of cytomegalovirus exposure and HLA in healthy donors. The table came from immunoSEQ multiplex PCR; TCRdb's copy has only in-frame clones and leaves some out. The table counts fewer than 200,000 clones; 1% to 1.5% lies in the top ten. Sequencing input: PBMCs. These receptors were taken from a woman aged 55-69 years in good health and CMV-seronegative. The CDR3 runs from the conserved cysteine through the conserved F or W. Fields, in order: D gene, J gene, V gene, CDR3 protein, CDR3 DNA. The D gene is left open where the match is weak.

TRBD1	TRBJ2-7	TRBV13	CASSQGDYEQYF	TGTGCCAGCAGCCAGGGGGATTACGAGCAGTACTTC
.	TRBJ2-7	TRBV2	CAVGPTSSREQYF	TGTGCCGTTGGGCCCACCTCTTCCCGCGAGCAGTACTTC
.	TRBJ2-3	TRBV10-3	CAISESSRTLSTDTQYF	TGTGCCATCAGTGAGTCGAGCCGTACCCTAAGCACAGATACGCAGTATTTT
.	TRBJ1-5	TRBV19	CASSTPSESQPQHF	TGTGCCAGTAGTACTCCGTCGGAGAGTCAGCCCCAGCATTTT
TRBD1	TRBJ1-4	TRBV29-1	CSASDRDVEKLFF	TGCAGCGCCTCCGACAGGGACGTTGAAAAACTGTTTTTT
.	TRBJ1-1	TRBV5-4	CASSLTFESELAFF	TGTGCCAGCAGCCTGACGTTTGAATCGGAGTTGGCTTTCTTT
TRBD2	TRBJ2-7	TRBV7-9	CASSLPGLASEQYF	TGTGCCAGCAGCCTCCCGGGACTAGCGTCCGAGCAGTACTTC
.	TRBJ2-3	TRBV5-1	CASSLEGGFTDTQYF	TGCGCCAGCAGCTTGGAAGGGGGTTTCACAGATACGCAGTATTTT
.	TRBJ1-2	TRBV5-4	CASSRTGNYGYTF	TGTGCCAGCAGCCGTACAGGGAACTATGGCTACACCTTC
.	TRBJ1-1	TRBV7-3	CASSSGTTNTEAFF	TGTGCCAGCAGCTCCGGGACAACGAACACTGAAGCTTTCTTT
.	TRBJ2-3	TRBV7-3	CASSFTSLSTDTQYF	TGTGCCAGCAGCTTTACTAGCCTTAGCACAGATACGCAGTATTTT
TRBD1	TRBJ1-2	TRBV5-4	CASSGDSVVYGYTF	TGTGCCAGCAGCGGGGACAGTGTGGTCTATGGCTACACCTTC
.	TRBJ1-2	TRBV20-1	CSAIQGSGYTF	TGCAGTGCCATCCAGGGGAGCGGCTACACCTTC
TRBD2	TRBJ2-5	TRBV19	CASSASGVWETQYF	TGTGCCAGTAGCGCTAGCGGGGTGTGGGAGACCCAGTACTTC
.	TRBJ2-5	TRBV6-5	CASSQLGLIETQYF	TGTGCCAGCAGTCAACTGGGACTCATAGAGACCCAGTACTTC
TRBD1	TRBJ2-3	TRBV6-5	CASKLDRATDTQYF	TGTGCCAGCAAACTGGACAGGGCGACAGATACGCAGTATTTT
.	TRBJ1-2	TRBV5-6	CASSLGPDLDYGYTF	TGTGCCAGCAGCTTGGGGCCAGATTTGGACTATGGCTACACCTTC
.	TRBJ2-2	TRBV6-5	CASSPSLANTGELFF	TGTGCCAGCAGCCCTTCGCTAGCGAACACCGGGGAGCTGTTTTTT
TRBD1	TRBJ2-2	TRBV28	CASSSPGTGYTGELFF	TGTGCCAGCAGTTCTCCCGGGACAGGGTATACCGGGGAGCTGTTTTTT
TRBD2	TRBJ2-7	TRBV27	CASSSRGGSGSSPIYEQYF	TGTGCCAGCAGCTCGCGTGGGGGTAGCGGGAGTTCGCCCATCTACGAGCAGTACTTC
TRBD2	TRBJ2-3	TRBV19	CASSMRGGAMDTQYF	TGTGCCAGTAGTATGCGGGGAGGGGCTATGGATACGCAGTATTTT
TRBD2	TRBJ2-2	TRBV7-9	CASSSLTSGRTGELFF	TGTGCCAGCAGCTCCTTGACTAGCGGGAGAACCGGGGAGCTGTTTTTT
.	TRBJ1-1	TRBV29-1	CSVEGAGTPNTEAFF	TGCAGCGTTGAAGGGGCCGGGACACCGAACACTGAAGCTTTCTTT
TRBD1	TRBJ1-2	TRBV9	CASSTGQGARYGYTF	TGTGCCAGCAGCACGGGACAGGGGGCTCGGTATGGCTACACCTTC
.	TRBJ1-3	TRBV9	CASSVDPKRGNTIYF	TGTGCCAGCAGCGTAGATCCGAAGCGGGGAAACACCATATATTTT
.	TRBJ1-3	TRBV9	CASSVGNREGSSGNTIYF	TGTGCCAGCAGCGTAGGGAATAGGGAGGGCTCCTCTGGAAACACCATATATTTT
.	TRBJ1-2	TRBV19	CASNEPDTPYGGYTF	TGTGCCAGTAACGAACCCGACACACCCTATGGTGGCTACACCTTC
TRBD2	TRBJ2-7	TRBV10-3	CAISEVASGLLGEQYF	TGTGCCATCAGTGAGGTCGCTAGCGGGCTGCTAGGGGAGCAGTACTTC
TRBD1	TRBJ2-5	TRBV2	CASSGLGQGGQETQYF	TGTGCCAGCAGCGGTCTCGGACAGGGGGGCCAAGAGACCCAGTACTTC
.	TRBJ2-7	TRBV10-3	CAISEADRSYEQYF	TGTGCCATCAGTGAGGCAGACAGGTCCTACGAGCAGTACTTC
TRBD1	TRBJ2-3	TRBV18	CASSPYDRAGPDTQYF	TGTGCCAGCTCACCGTACGACAGGGCGGGCCCAGATACGCAGTATTTT
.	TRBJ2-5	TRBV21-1	CASSPTEDQETQYF	TGTGCCAGCAGCCCGACAGAAGATCAAGAGACCCAGTACTTC
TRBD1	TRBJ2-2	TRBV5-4	CASSSGQTGISTGELFF	TGTGCCAGCAGCTCAGGTCAGACAGGGATTTCCACCGGGGAGCTGTTTTTT
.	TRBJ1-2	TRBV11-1	CASSLGSGTNRRENYGYTF	TGTGCCAGCAGCTTAGGATCCGGGACCAACCGTCGGGAGAACTATGGCTACACCTTC
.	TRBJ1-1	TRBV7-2	CASSLNSLNTEAFF	TGTGCCAGCAGCTTAAACAGCTTGAACACTGAAGCTTTCTTT
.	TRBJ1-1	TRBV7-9	CASSLATGTEAFF	TGTGCCAGCAGCTTAGCCACGGGCACTGAAGCTTTCTTT
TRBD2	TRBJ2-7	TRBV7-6	CASSLGTSAYEQYF	TGTGCCAGCAGCTTGGGGACTAGCGCCTACGAGCAGTACTTC
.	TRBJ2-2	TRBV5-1	CASSLISVDVTGELFF	TGCGCCAGCAGCTTGATCAGCGTCGATGTCACCGGGGAGCTGTTTTTT
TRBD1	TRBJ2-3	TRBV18	CASSPDRARDTQYF	TGTGCCAGCTCACCGGACAGGGCGAGAGATACGCAGTATTTT
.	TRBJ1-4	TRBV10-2	CASSESQQGPEKLFF	TGCGCCAGCAGTGAGTCGCAACAGGGTCCGGAAAAACTGTTTTTT
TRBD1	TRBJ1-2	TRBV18	CASSKQGDRNYGYTF	TGTGCCAGCTCAAAACAGGGGGATCGGAACTATGGCTACACCTTC
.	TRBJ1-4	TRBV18	CASSPYSTNEKLFF	TGTGCCAGCTCACCGTACTCAACTAATGAAAAACTGTTTTTT
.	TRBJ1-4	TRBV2	CASSSDSGGALFF	TGTGCCAGCAGTTCGGACAGCGGAGGTGCACTGTTTTTT
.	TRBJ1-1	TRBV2	CASSDQGNTEAFF	TGTGCCAGCAGTGACCAGGGGAACACTGAAGCTTTCTTT
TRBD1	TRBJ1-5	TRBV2	CASAEGASNQPQHF	TGTGCCAGCGCCGAGGGGGCCTCCAATCAGCCCCAGCATTTT
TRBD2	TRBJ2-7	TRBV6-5	CASSYQAGLYEQYF	TGTGCCAGCAGTTATCAAGCGGGGCTCTACGAGCAGTACTTC
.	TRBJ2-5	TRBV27	CASSSQGETQYF	TGTGCCAGCAGTTCCCAGGGAGAGACCCAGTACTTC
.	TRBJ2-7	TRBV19	CASMDTTYEQYF	TGTGCCAGTATGGACACAACCTACGAGCAGTACTTC